The source of this T cell receptor beta chain is a study of identifying expanded T cells in peripheral blood. A note on this clone: Other DNA sequences in the same sample also yield this CDR3.

Trimming left V 3 bases short and J 7 bases short, with 3 bases between. This CDR3 spans 11 amino acids. The germline gives CDR1 SEHNR, CDR2 FQNEAQ (reference sequence). TCRdb's table, derived via immunoSEQ multiplex PCR, lists solely in-frame clones and lacks some. This table has 120,000 or so clones, approximately 84% appearing once. Material: blood. This chain connects TRBV7-9 to TRBJ2-2; D gene unclear. This TCR was sampled from a person between 18 and 69 years old in good health. The CDR3 here is CASSFNGELFF. CDR3 DNA: TGTGCCAGCAGCTTTAACGGGGAGCTGTTTTTT.